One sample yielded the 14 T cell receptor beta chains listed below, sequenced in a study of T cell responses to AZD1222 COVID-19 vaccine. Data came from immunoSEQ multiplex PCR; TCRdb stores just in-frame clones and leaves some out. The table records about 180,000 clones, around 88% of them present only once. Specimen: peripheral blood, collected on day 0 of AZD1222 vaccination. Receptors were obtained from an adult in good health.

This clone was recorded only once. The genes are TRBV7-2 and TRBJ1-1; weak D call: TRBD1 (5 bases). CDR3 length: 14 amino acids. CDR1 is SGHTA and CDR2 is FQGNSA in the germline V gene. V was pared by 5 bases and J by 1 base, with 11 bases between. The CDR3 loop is CASSPQGGNTEAFF. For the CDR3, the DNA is TGTGCCAGCAGCCCCCAGGGAGGGAACACTGAAGCTTTCTTT.

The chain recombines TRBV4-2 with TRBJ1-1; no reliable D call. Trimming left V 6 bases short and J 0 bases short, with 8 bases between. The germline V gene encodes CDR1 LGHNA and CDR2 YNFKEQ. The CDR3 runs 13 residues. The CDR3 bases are TGTGCCAGCAGTCTCCGTGTGAACACTGAAGCTTTCTTT. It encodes CASSLRVNTEAFF.

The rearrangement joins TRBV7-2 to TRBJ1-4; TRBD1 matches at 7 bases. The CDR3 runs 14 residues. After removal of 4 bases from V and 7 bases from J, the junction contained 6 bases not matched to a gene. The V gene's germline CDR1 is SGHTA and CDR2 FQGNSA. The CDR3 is CASSYKTGSEKLFF. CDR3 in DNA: TGTGCCAGCAGCTACAAGACAGGGTCTGAAAAACTGTTTTTT.

The CDR3: CASSLGRRTQETQYF. CDR3 in DNA: TGTGCCAGCAGCCTAGGACGGAGGACTCAAGAGACCCAGTACTTC. The rearrangement links TRBV5-6 to TRBJ2-5, with D perhaps TRBD2 (5 bases). The CDR3 has 15 residues. The germline CDR1 and CDR2 sequences are SGHDT and YYEEEE. V was cut by 4 bases and J by 2 bases, with 15 bases left in between.

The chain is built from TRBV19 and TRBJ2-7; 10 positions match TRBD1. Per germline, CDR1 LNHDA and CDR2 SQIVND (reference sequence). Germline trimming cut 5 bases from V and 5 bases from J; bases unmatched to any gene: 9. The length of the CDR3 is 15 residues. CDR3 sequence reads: CASSFSTTGGHEQYF. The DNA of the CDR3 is TGTGCCAGTAGTTTTAGTACGACAGGGGGCCACGAGCAGTACTTC.

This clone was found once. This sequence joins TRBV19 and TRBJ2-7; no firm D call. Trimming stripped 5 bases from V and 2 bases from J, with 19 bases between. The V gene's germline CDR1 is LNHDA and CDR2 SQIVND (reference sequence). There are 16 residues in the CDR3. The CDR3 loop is CASSQSDYWGTYEQYF. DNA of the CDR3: TGTGCCAGTAGTCAGAGTGATTACTGGGGTACCTACGAGCAGTACTTC.

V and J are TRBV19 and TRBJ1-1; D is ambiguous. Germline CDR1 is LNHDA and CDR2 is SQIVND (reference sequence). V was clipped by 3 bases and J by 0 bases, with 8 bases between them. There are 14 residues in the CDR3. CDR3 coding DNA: TGTGCCAGTAGTATCCACACTTTGAACACTGAAGCTTTCTTT. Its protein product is CASSIHTLNTEAFF.

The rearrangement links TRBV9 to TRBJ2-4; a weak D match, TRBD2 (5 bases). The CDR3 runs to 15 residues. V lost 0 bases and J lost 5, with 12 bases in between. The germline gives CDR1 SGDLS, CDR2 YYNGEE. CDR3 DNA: TGTGCCAGCAGCGTAGGGCGAGGGCTACAAAACATTCAGTACTTC. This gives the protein CASSVGRGLQNIQYF.

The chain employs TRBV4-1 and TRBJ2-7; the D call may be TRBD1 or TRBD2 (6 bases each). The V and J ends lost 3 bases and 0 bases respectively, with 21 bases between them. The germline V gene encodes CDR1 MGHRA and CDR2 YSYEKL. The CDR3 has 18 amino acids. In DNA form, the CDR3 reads TGCGCCAGCAGCCACACAGTCGATAGGGGGGAGGCCTCCTACGAGCAGTACTTC. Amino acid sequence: CASSHTVDRGEASYEQYF.

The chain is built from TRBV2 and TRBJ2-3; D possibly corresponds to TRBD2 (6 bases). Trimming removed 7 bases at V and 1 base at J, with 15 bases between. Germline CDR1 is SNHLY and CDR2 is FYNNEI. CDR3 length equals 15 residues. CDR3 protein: CASIRPGVGTDTQYF. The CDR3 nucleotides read TGTGCCAGCATTCGTCCGGGGGTTGGCACAGATACGCAGTATTTT.

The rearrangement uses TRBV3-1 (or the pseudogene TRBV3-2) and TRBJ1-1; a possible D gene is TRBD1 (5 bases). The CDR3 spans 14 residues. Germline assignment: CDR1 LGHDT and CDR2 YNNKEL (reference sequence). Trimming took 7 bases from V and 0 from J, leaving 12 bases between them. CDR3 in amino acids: CASTFRGVNTEAFF. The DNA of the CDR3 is TGTGCCAGCACCTTTAGGGGAGTGAACACTGAAGCTTTCTTT.

In DNA form, the CDR3 reads TGTGCCAGCAGTTTGCATTCCGTAACGGGTGATGGCTACACCTTC. Protein sequence: CASSLHSVTGDGYTF. V and J are TRBV27 and TRBJ1-2; D is undetermined. In germline, CDR1 is MNHEY, CDR2 SMNVEV (reference sequence). Trimming took off 3 bases at V and 6 bases at J, with 17 bases between the two ends. The CDR3 runs 15 residues.

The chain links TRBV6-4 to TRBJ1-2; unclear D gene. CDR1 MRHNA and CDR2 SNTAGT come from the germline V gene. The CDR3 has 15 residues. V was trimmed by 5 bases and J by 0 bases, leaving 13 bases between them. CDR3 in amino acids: CASSCAGWANYGYTF. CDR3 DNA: TGTGCCAGCAGTTGCGCAGGATGGGCTAACTATGGCTACACCTTC.

The CDR3 DNA is TGTGCCAGCTGGACAGGGATAGATGAAAAACTGTTTTTT. Its protein is CASWTGIDEKLFF. The chain employs TRBV6-5 and TRBJ1-4, with 8 bases fitting TRBD1. CDR1 and CDR2 (germline): MNHEY, SVGAGI. Trimming cost V 8 bases and J 6 bases; bases outside gene matches: 5. The CDR3 sequence is 13 residues long.